Presented here are 10 T cell receptor beta chains from one specimen sequenced in a study of blood T cells in healthy people across ages. With a J-beta primer mix and a sample-barcoded 5' primer, a second PCR ran about 6 to 11 cycles. TCRdb ran MiXCR on the 5' RACE reads and lists one entry per CDR3 protein. The table has 2 million or so distinct CDR3 sequences, 40% to 55% seen once. Source material: blood. The receptor set was obtained from a woman aged 40 to 49 in good health.

V usage is TRBV20-1 and J usage is TRBJ2-1, with TRBD2 identical over 12 bases. With 3 bases clipped from V and 6 bases from J, the junction kept 6 bases outside the gene matches. There are 15 residues in the CDR3. From germline, CDR1 is DFQATT and CDR2 SNEGSKA (reference sequence). The CDR3 nucleotides read TGCAGTGCTAGCCTTCTAGCGGGGGGGCCCAATGAGCAGTTCTTC. Its translation is CSASLLAGGPNEQFF.

This clonotype showed up just a few times. This chain links TRBV7-9 with TRBJ1-6, with 10 bases that match TRBD1. Germline CDR1 SEHNR, CDR2 FQNEAQ (reference sequence). The length of the CDR3 is 15 residues. Trimming cost V 10 bases and J 6 bases; bases outside gene matches: 9. This chain's CDR3 is CATPGTGVGNSPLHF. The CDR3 coding sequence is TGTGCCACTCCCGGGACAGGGGTGGGTAATTCACCCCTCCACTTT. The full variable domain, with the rest looked up from reference TRBV7-9 and TRBJ1-6, is DTGVSQNPRHKITKRGQNVTFRCDPISEHNRLYWYRQTLGQGPEFLTYFQNEAQLEKSRLLSDRFSAERPKGSFSTLEIQRTEQGDSAMYLCATPGTGVGNSPLHFGNGTRLTVT.

The gene calls are TRBV7-2 and TRBJ1-4; D gene uncertain. Trimming left V 0 bases short and J 4 bases short, with 9 bases between. The CDR3 length is 15 residues. Germline values: CDR1 SGHTA, CDR2 FQGNSA. CDR3 in amino acids: CASSLARQINEKLFF. CDR3 nucleotides: TGTGCCAGCAGCTTAGCGCGTCAGATTAATGAAAAACTGTTTTTT.

The chain links TRBV7-9 to TRBJ2-5; 7 bases map to TRBD1. V trimming: 7 bases; J trimming: 2 bases; junction bases outside the gene matches: 10. This CDR3 comprises 15 residues. The germline V gene has CDR1 SEHNR and CDR2 FQNEAQ (reference sequence). CDR3 coding DNA: TGTGCCAGCACCTCGACAGGGTCGGGGCAAGAGACCCAGTACTTC. Translation: CASTSTGSGQETQYF.

The gene calls are TRBV20-1 and TRBJ2-7; 12 bases fit TRBD2. Germline V lookup: CDR1 DFQATT, CDR2 SNEGSKA (reference sequence). The trim removed 3 bases at V and 9 bases at J, leaving 12 bases unmatched. The CDR3 is 15 amino acids. The CDR3 protein is CSASRLAGAGEGQYF. Here the CDR3 DNA reads TGCAGTGCTAGCCGACTAGCGGGGGCGGGAGAAGGGCAGTACTTC.

This clonotype has just a few counts. The gene calls are TRBV20-1 and TRBJ1-2; the match to TRBD1 covers 8 bases. This CDR3 has 15 residues. Germline V gives CDR1 DFQATT, CDR2 SNEGSKA (reference sequence). With V trimmed by 4 bases and J by 3 bases, 10 bases remained unmatched. The CDR3 reads CSAIPGQVFDYGYTF. CDR3 DNA sequence: TGCAGTGCTATCCCGGGACAGGTTTTCGACTATGGCTACACCTTC.

J is TRBJ1-2 and V is TRBV27; unclear D gene. The CDR3 runs 14 residues. Trimming shortened V by 7 bases and J by 5 bases, and 17 bases separated the two germline ends. CDR1 is MNHEY and CDR2 is SMNVEV in the germline V gene (reference sequence). The CDR3 DNA sequence: TGTGCCAGCACCACCAGCTCAGAGACGTATGGCTACACCTTC. Protein: CASTTSSETYGYTF.

This clonotype was recorded a few times. The chain recombines TRBV20-1 with TRBJ2-1; D is unclear. There are 14 residues in the CDR3. Germline values: CDR1 DFQATT, CDR2 SNEGSKA (reference sequence). The germline V and J ends were trimmed by 4 bases and 4 bases, with 14 bases remaining between them. The CDR3 loop reads CSATYYSTYNEQFF. As DNA, the CDR3 is TGCAGTGCTACCTATTATAGTACATACAATGAGCAGTTCTTC.

The chain joins TRBV20-1 to TRBJ2-7; D ambiguous. The germline V gene encodes CDR1 DFQATT and CDR2 SNEGSKA (reference sequence). The length of the CDR3 is 16 residues. The CDR3 loop reads CSTRRMTHDFSYEQYF. The DNA of the CDR3 is TGCAGCACGCGACGAATGACACACGACTTTTCCTACGAGCAGTACTTC.

This clonotype was observed a few times. The V and J genes are TRBV4-3 and TRBJ2-7, with 7 bases aligning to TRBD1. Trimming cost V 4 bases and J 3 bases; bases outside gene matches: 6. The CDR3 length is 14 residues. The germline V gene has CDR1 LGHNA and CDR2 YSLEER. CDR3 region: CASSPGTVDYEQYF. In nucleotides, the CDR3 is TGCGCCAGCAGCCCGGGGACAGTAGACTACGAGCAGTACTTC.